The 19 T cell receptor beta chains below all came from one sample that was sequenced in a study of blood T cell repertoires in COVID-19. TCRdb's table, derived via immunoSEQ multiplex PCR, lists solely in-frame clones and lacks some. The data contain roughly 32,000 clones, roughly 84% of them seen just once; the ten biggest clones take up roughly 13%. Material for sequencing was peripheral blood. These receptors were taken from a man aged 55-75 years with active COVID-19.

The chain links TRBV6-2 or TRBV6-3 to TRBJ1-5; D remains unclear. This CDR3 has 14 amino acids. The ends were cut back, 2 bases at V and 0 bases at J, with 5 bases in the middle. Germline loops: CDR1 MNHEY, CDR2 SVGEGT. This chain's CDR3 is CASSYLGSNQPQHF. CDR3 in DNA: TGTGCCAGCAGTTACCTAGGTAGCAATCAGCCCCAGCATTTT.

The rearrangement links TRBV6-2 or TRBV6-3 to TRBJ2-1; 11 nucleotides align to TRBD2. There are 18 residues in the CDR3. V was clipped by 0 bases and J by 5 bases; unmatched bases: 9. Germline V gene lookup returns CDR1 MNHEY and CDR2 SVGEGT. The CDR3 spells CASSYSLAGGIPNNEQFF. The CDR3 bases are TGTGCCAGCAGTTACTCCCTAGCGGGAGGAATCCCTAACAATGAGCAGTTCTTC.

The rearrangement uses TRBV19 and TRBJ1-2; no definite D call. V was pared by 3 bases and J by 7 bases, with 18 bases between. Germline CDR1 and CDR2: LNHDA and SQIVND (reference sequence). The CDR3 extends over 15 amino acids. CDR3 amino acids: CASSILAPPSAGYTF. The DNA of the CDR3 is TGTGCCAGTAGTATCCTGGCACCCCCGTCCGCTGGCTACACCTTC.

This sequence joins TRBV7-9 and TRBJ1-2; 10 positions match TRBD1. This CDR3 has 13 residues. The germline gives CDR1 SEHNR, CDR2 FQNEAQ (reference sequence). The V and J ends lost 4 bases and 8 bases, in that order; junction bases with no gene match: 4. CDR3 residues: CASSSTGGWGYTF. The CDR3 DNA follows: TGTGCCAGCAGCTCGACAGGGGGCTGGGGCTACACCTTC.

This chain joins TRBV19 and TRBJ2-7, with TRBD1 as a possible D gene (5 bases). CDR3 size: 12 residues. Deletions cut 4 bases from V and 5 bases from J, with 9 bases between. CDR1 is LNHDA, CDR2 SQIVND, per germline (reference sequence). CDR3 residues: CASSSRVHEQYF. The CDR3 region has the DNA TGTGCCAGTAGTAGCAGGGTCCACGAGCAGTACTTC.

This chain's CDR3 is CASSVRTGAEKLFF. The CDR3 bases are TGTGCCAGCAGTGTTCGGACAGGGGCTGAAAAACTGTTTTTT. The genes are TRBV2 and TRBJ1-4, with 9 nucleotides matching TRBD1. The junction had 4 bases not matched to a gene; V was cut back by 4 bases and J by 7 bases. The CDR3 is 14 amino acids. Germline-derived CDR1 and CDR2 are SNHLY and FYNNEI.

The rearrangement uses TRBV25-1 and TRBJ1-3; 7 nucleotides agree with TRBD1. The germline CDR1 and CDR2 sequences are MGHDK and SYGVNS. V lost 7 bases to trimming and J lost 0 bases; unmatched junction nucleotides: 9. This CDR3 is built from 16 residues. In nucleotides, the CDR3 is TGTGCCAGCACCTCAGGACGACAGGGCTCTGGAAACACCATATATTTT. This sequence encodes CASTSGRQGSGNTIYF. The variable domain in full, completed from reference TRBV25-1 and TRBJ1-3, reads EADIYQTPRYLVIGTGKKITLECSQTMGHDKMYWYQQDPGMELHLIHYSYGVNSTEKGDLSSESTVSRIRTEHFPLTLESARPSHTSQYLCASTSGRQGSGNTIYFGEGSWLTVV.

The CDR3 bases are TGTGCCAGCAGCTTACAGGGGTTGCAAGAGCAGTACTTC. Its protein product is CASSLQGLQEQYF. The V gene is TRBV27, the J gene TRBJ2-7, with 7 bases lining up with TRBD1. Trimming removed 6 bases from V and 7 bases from J; junction bases left unmatched: 9. This CDR3 spans 13 amino acids. Germline values: CDR1 MNHEY, CDR2 SMNVEV (reference sequence).

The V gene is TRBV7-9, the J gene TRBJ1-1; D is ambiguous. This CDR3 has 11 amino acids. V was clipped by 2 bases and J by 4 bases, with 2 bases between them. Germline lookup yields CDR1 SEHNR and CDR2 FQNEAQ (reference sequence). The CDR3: CASSLLTEAFF. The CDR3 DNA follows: TGTGCCAGCAGCTTACTCACTGAAGCTTTCTTT.

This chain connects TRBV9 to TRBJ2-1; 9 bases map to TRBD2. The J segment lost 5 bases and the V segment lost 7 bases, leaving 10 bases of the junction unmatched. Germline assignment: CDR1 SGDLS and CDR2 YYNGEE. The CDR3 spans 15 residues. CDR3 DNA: TGTGCCAGCTCCATAGTAGCGGGAGTGGACAATGAGCAGTTCTTC. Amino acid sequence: CASSIVAGVDNEQFF.

The CDR3 sequence: CASSPIRSQARQGYNEQFF. Written as DNA, the CDR3 is TGCGCCAGCAGTCCCATCCGGTCGCAGGCGAGGCAGGGTTACAATGAGCAGTTCTTC. The chain recombines TRBV23-1 with TRBJ2-1; tentative D call: TRBD1 (5 bases). TRBV23-1 is recorded as an ORF, its role being uncertain. CDR3 size: 19 residues. Trimming removed 4 bases at V and 4 bases at J, with 26 bases between.

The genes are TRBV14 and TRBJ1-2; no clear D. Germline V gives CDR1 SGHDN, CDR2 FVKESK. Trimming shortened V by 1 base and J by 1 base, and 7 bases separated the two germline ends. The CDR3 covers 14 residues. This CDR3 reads CASSQVNFNYGYTF. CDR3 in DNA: TGTGCCAGCAGCCAAGTCAATTTTAACTATGGCTACACCTTC.

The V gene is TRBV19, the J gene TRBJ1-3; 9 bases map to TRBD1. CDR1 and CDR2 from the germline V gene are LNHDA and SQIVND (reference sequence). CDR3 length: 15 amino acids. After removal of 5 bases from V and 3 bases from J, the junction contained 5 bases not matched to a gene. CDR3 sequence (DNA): TGTGCCAGTAGTCTCGACAGGGGGATTGGAAACACCATATATTTT. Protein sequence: CASSLDRGIGNTIYF.

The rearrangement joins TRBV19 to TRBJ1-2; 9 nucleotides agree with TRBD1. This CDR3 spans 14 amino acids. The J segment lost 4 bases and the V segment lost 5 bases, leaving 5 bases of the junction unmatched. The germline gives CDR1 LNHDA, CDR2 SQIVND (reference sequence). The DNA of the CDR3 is TGTGCCAGTAGTCTAGGGACAGGGAGCTATGGCTACACCTTC. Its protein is CASSLGTGSYGYTF. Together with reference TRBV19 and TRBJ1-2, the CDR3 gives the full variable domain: DGGITQSPKYLFRKEGQNVTLSCEQNLNHDAMYWYRQDPGQGLRLIYYSQIVNDFQKGDIAEGYSVSREKKESFPLTVTSAQKNPTAFYLCASSLGTGSYGYTFGSGTRLTVV.

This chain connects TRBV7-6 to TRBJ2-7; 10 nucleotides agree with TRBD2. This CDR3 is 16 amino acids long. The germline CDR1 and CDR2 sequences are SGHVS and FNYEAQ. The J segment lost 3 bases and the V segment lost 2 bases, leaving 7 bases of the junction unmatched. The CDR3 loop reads CASSLLTSGTNYEQYF. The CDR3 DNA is TGTGCCAGCAGCTTACTAACTAGCGGGACTAACTACGAGCAGTACTTC. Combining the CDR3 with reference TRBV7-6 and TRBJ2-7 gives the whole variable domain GAGVSQSPRYKVTKRGQDVALRCDPISGHVSLYWYRQALGQGPEFLTYFNYEAQQDKSGLPNDRFSAERPEGSISTLTIQRTEQRDSAMYRCASSLLTSGTNYEQYFGPGTRLTVT.

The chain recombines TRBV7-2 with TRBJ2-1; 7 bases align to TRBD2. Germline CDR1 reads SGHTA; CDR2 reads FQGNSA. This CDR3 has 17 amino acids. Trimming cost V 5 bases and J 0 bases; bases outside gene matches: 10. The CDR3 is CASSTRIRGVSYNEQFF. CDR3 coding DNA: TGTGCCAGCAGCACGAGGATCCGGGGGGTCTCCTACAATGAGCAGTTCTTC. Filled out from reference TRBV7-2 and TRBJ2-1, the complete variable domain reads GAGVSQSPSNKVTEKGKDVELRCDPISGHTALYWYRQSLGQGLEFLIYFQGNSAPDKSGLPSDRFSAERTGGSVSTLTIQRTQQEDSAVYLCASSTRIRGVSYNEQFFGPGTRLTVL.

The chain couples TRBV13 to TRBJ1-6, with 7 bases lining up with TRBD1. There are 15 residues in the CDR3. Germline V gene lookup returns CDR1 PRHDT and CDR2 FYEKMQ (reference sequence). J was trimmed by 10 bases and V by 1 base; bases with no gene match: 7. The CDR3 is CASSLVPRGSSPLHF. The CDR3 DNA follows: TGTGCCAGCAGCTTAGTACCCAGGGGGAGCTCACCCCTCCACTTT.

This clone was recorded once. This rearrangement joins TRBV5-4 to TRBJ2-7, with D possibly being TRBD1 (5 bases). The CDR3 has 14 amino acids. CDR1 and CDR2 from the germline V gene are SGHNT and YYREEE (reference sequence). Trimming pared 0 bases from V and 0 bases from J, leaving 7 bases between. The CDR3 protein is CASSLGTPSYEQYF. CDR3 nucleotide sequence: TGTGCCAGCAGCTTGGGGACACCCTCCTACGAGCAGTACTTC. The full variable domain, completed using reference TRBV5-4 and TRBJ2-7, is ETGVTQSPTHLIKTRGQQVTLRCSSQSGHNTVSWYQQALGQGPQFIFQYYREEENGRGNFPPRFSGLQFPNYSSELNVNALELDDSALYLCASSLGTPSYEQYFGPGTRLTVT.

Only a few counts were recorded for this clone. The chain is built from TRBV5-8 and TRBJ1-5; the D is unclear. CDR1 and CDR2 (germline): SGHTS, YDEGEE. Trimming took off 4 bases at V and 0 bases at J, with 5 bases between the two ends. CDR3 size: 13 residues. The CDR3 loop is CASSLNSNQPQHF. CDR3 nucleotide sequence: TGTGCCAGCAGCCTTAATAGCAATCAGCCCCAGCATTTT. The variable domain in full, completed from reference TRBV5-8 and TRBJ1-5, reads EAGVTQSPTHLIKTRGQQATLRCSPISGHTSVYWYQQALGLGLQFLLWYDEGEERNRGNFPPRFSGRQFPNYSSELNVNALELEDSALYLCASSLNSNQPQHFGDGTRLSIL.